This entry lists 5 T cell receptor beta chains sequenced from one sample in a study of blood T cell repertoires in COVID-19. The protocol was immunoSEQ multiplex PCR, while the TCRdb copy is restricted to in-frame clones and leaves out a portion. The table records roughly 350,000 clones, 85% of them present only once. The specimen sequenced was peripheral blood. The origin of the receptors is a woman under 30 with acute or convalescent COVID-19.

This clone was observed many times. V gene TRBV6-1 combines with J gene TRBJ2-7; tentatively, D is TRBD1 (6 bases). Trimming took off 3 bases at V and 2 bases at J, with 11 bases between the two ends. Looked up from germline, CDR1 is MNHNS and CDR2 is SASEGT. This CDR3 has 14 residues. The CDR3 reads CASSDDRQAYEQYF. CDR3 nucleotide sequence: TGTGCCAGCAGTGATGACAGGCAGGCCTACGAGCAGTACTTC.

Only a few counts were recorded for this clone. The rearrangement joins TRBV9 to TRBJ1-2; a weak D match, TRBD1 (5 bases). Per germline, CDR1 SGDLS and CDR2 YYNGEE. Trimming shortened V by 3 bases and J by 2 bases, and 17 bases separated the two germline ends. The CDR3 has 16 amino acids. CDR3 loop: CASSGGSASPNYGYTF. CDR3 DNA sequence: TGTGCCAGCAGCGGGGGCTCGGCCAGCCCGAACTATGGCTACACCTTC. Filled out from reference TRBV9 and TRBJ1-2, the complete variable domain reads DSGVTQTPKHLITATGQRVTLRCSPRSGDLSVYWYQQSLDQGLQFLIQYYNGEERAKGNILERFSAQQFPDLHSELNLSSLELGDSALYFCASSGGSASPNYGYTFGSGTRLTVV.

V gene TRBV19 combines with J gene TRBJ2-2; D is perhaps TRBD2 (6 bases). The CDR3 totals 15 residues. The ends were cut back, 10 bases at V and 6 bases at J, with 21 bases in the middle. Germline V gene data show CDR1 as LNHDA and CDR2 as SQIVND (reference sequence). The CDR3 nucleotides are TGTGCCACTGCACGGGGGAAGGGTCGGGCCGGGGAGCTGTTTTTT. This translates into CATARGKGRAGELFF.

The rearrangement links TRBV6-2 or TRBV6-3 to TRBJ2-3; TRBD2 is a possible D gene (5 bases). CDR3 length equals 15 residues. Germline CDR1 is MNHEY and CDR2 is SVGEGT. V lost 5 bases and J 0 bases, leaving 12 bases between the germline ends. The CDR3 reads CASSRTGESTDTQYF. CDR3 DNA: TGTGCCAGCAGTCGGACTGGGGAGAGCACAGATACGCAGTATTTT.

The chain joins TRBV9 to TRBJ1-6, with TRBD1 matching over 10 bases. The CDR3 spans 17 residues. J lost 10 bases, V lost 0 bases, and 10 bases had no gene match. Germline CDR1 and CDR2: SGDLS and YYNGEE. In DNA, the CDR3 is TGTGCCAGCAGCGTAGGACCGACAGGGGGCGCTGAATCACCCCTCCACTTT. Amino acids: CASSVGPTGGAESPLHF. Using reference TRBV9 and TRBJ1-6 for the parts outside the CDR3, the full variable domain is DSGVTQTPKHLITATGQRVTLRCSPRSGDLSVYWYQQSLDQGLQFLIQYYNGEERAKGNILERFSAQQFPDLHSELNLSSLELGDSALYFCASSVGPTGGAESPLHFGNGTRLTVT.